This TCR beta chain was retrieved from a study of cytomegalovirus exposure and HLA in healthy donors. CDR3 length: 14 residues. CDR1 SGHTA and CDR2 FQGNSA come from the germline V gene. Trimming removed 3 bases at V and 7 bases at J, with 10 bases between. This PCR relied on a set of 60 Vbeta primers and 13 Jbeta primers. Here immunoSEQ multiplex PCR was the method, and the copy in TCRdb shows in-frame clones only, minus some. Of more than 150,000 clones in the sample, 75% to 90% were seen once. The specimen was PBMCs. This sequence originates from a man aged 40-50 years in good health and CMV-seropositive. The V and J genes are TRBV7-2 and TRBJ1-6, with D hard to call. CDR3 sequence (DNA): TGTGCCAGCAGCTTGACGGAGTGGAATTCACCCCTCCACTTT. Protein: CASSLTEWNSPLHF.